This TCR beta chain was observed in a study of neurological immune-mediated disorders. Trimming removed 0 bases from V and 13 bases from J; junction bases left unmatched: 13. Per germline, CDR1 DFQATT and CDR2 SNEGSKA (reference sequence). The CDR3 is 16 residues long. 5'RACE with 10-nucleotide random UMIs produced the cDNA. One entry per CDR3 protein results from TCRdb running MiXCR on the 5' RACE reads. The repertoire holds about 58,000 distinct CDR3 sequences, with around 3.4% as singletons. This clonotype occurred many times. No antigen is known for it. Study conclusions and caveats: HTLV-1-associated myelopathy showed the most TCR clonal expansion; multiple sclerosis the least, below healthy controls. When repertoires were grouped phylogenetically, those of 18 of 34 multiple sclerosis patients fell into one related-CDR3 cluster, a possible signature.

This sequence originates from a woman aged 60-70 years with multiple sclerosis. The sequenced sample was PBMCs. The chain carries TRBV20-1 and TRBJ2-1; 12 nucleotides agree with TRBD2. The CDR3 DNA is TGCAGTGCTAGAGATCCCGCTAGCGGGGGGGCTGGTGGCCAGTTCTTC. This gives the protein CSARDPASGGAGGQFF.